What follows are 18 T cell receptor beta chains derived from one specimen sequenced in a study of T cell responses to AZD1222 COVID-19 vaccine. Clones were sequenced by immunoSEQ multiplex PCR, and TCRdb holds only the in-frame ones, with some missing. The sample holds about 82,000 clones, approximately 83% seen once. This specimen consisted of peripheral blood, obtained 28 days after the second AZD1222 dose. The receptor set was obtained from an adult who received the AZD1222 COVID-19 vaccine.

The chain links TRBV5-1 to TRBJ2-3; D might be TRBD1 or TRBD2, each matching 6 bases. Germline V lookup: CDR1 SGHRS, CDR2 YFSETQ. V dropped 0 bases and J dropped 4 bases, with 15 bases sitting between them. CDR3 length equals 16 residues. CDR3 sequence (DNA): TGCGCCAGCAGCTTGGTTCTGGCCGGGGGCTCAGATACGCAGTATTTT. It translates to CASSLVLAGGSDTQYF.

The J gene is TRBJ2-7, the V gene TRBV28; 8 bases align to TRBD1. The germline V gene has CDR1 MDHEN and CDR2 SYDVKM. This CDR3 contains 15 residues. V lost 4 bases to trimming and J lost 4 bases; unmatched junction nucleotides: 9. DNA for the CDR3: TGTGCCAGCAGTTCCCCCGGGGACAGGACATACGAGCAGTACTTC. Protein: CASSSPGDRTYEQYF.

The rearrangement links TRBV18 to TRBJ1-2; tentative D call: TRBD1 (5 bases). The CDR3 consists of 14 residues. V was clipped by 3 bases and J by 3 bases, with 11 bases between them. The germline V gene has CDR1 KGHSH and CDR2 LQKENI. The CDR3 spells CASSPNPGDYGYTF. CDR3 in DNA: TGTGCCAGCTCACCGAACCCGGGGGACTATGGCTACACCTTC.

CDR3 residues: CASRKWGLAGADTQYF. The CDR3 DNA follows: TGTGCCAGCAGAAAATGGGGACTAGCGGGAGCGGATACGCAGTATTTT. J is TRBJ2-3 and V is TRBV28; 14 nucleotides align to TRBD2. This CDR3 contains 16 residues. Germline CDR1 is MDHEN and CDR2 is SYDVKM. With 6 bases clipped from V and 6 bases from J, the junction kept 8 bases outside the gene matches.

The chain employs TRBV28 and TRBJ2-2, with D perhaps TRBD2 (6 bases). The length of the CDR3 is 14 residues. V was shortened by 6 bases and J by 6 bases, with 14 bases between the two germline ends. Per the germline V gene, CDR1 is MDHEN and CDR2 is SYDVKM. CDR3 nucleotides: TGTGCCAGCAGGTCCAGGGAGGTGGCCGGGGAGCTGTTTTTT. Its protein product is CASRSREVAGELFF.

In its sample, this clone was seen a few times. The V call is TRBV6-5, the J call TRBJ2-7; D perhaps matches TRBD2 (5 bases). V lost 6 bases and J 0 bases, leaving 15 bases between the germline ends. The germline V gene has CDR1 MNHEY and CDR2 SVGAGI. CDR3 size: 15 residues. The CDR3 DNA follows: TGTGCCAGCAGGATTTACTCGGGAAGCTCCTACGAGCAGTACTTC. Its protein product is CASRIYSGSSYEQYF.

The gene calls are TRBV5-1 and TRBJ1-1, with 8 bases fitting TRBD1. The germline gives CDR1 SGHRS, CDR2 YFSETQ. V lost 0 bases, J lost 4 bases, and 5 bases stayed unmatched. This CDR3 region has 15 residues. The CDR3 DNA sequence: TGCGCCAGCAGCTTGGACGGACAGGGTCGCACTGAAGCTTTCTTT. It specifies CASSLDGQGRTEAFF.

Only a few counts were recorded for this clone. The V call is TRBV19, the J call TRBJ2-2; 9 bases line up with TRBD2. Losses at the gene ends were 6 bases for V and 5 bases for J; bases not matched to a gene: 7. Germline V gene data show CDR1 as LNHDA and CDR2 as SQIVND (reference sequence). The CDR3 loop spans 15 amino acids. The CDR3 DNA reads as TGTGCCAGTAGATTTAGCGGGAGAAGTACCGGGGAGCTGTTTTTT. Amino acids: CASRFSGRSTGELFF.

This chain connects TRBV24-1 to TRBJ2-3; no clear D gene. Per the germline V gene, CDR1 is KGHDR and CDR2 is SFDVKD. The V and J ends lost 3 bases and 2 bases respectively, with 8 bases between them. The length of the CDR3 is 14 residues. The CDR3, as DNA: TGTGCCACCAGTGATCCTCGCGTCACAGATACGCAGTATTTT. It codes for CATSDPRVTDTQYF.

The V call is TRBV19, the J call TRBJ1-5; TRBD1 aligns across 7 bases. CDR1 and CDR2 (germline): LNHDA, SQIVND (reference sequence). Germline trimming cut 4 bases from V and 6 bases from J; bases unmatched to any gene: 3. The CDR3 runs to 13 residues. Written as DNA, the CDR3 is TGTGCCAGTAGTAAGGACAGGAGTCAGCCCCAGCATTTT. This gives the protein CASSKDRSQPQHF.

CDR3 coding DNA: TGTGCCAGCGGAACAGGGAAAAACATTCAGTACTTC. This gives the protein CASGTGKNIQYF. The chain links TRBV12-3 or TRBV12-4 to TRBJ2-4; the D gene is possibly TRBD1 (6 bases). Trimming took off 8 bases at V and 4 bases at J, with 9 bases between the two ends. The CDR3 totals 12 residues.

The rearrangement uses TRBV5-1 and TRBJ1-1; D is ambiguous. The CDR3 is made up of 14 amino acids. The V gene lost 5 bases and the J gene lost 1 base, with 12 bases spanning the gap. Germline V lookup: CDR1 SGHRS, CDR2 YFSETQ. CDR3: CASRSGPTNTEAFF. The CDR3 coding sequence is TGCGCCAGCAGATCAGGACCCACGAACACTGAAGCTTTCTTT. The variable domain in full, completed from reference TRBV5-1 and TRBJ1-1, reads KAGVTQTPRYLIKTRGQQVTLSCSPISGHRSVSWYQQTPGQGLQFLFEYFSETQRNKGNFPGRFSGRQFSNSRSEMNVSTLELGDSALYLCASRSGPTNTEAFFGQGTRLTVV.

The chain joins TRBV14 to TRBJ2-7, with 10 bases matching TRBD2. CDR3 length: 14 amino acids. The germline gives CDR1 SGHDN, CDR2 FVKESK. The trim removed 4 bases at V and 3 bases at J, leaving 3 bases unmatched. The CDR3 DNA sequence: TGTGCCAGCAGCCTGGGACTAGCGAGCTACGAGCAGTACTTC. This translates into CASSLGLASYEQYF.

The chain links TRBV10-2 to TRBJ1-5, with 7 bases fitting TRBD1. The CDR3 consists of 16 residues. Trimming cost V 3 bases and J 2 bases; bases outside gene matches: 7. Looked up from germline, CDR1 is WSHSY and CDR2 is SAAADI. CDR3 sequence (DNA): TGCGCCAGCAGTGACCCGACAGGGTTCGGCAATCAGCCCCAGCATTTT. Its translation is CASSDPTGFGNQPQHF.

The V and J genes are TRBV28 and TRBJ1-2, with a possible D match to TRBD1 (6 bases). This CDR3 contains 14 residues. V lost 6 bases to trimming and J lost 3 bases, with 14 bases between them. The germline CDR1 and CDR2 sequences are MDHEN and SYDVKM. The CDR3 is CASRLQGADYGYTF. For the CDR3, the DNA is TGTGCCAGCAGACTACAGGGAGCGGACTATGGCTACACCTTC.

V usage is TRBV28 and J usage is TRBJ1-1; no clear D. V dropped 5 bases and J dropped 2 bases, with 12 bases sitting between them. The germline CDR1 and CDR2 sequences are MDHEN and SYDVKM. CDR3 length: 14 residues. CDR3 coding DNA: TGTGCCAGCAGTCCCGGGGTCCGAAACACTGAAGCTTTCTTT. As protein: CASSPGVRNTEAFF.

This clone has only one observation. This chain uses TRBV28 with TRBJ1-3, with D possibly matching TRBD1 (5 bases). V was pared by 5 bases and J by 4 bases, with 15 bases between. Germline V lookup: CDR1 MDHEN, CDR2 SYDVKM. This CDR3 is 15 amino acids long. The CDR3 bases are TGTGCCAGCAGTCTCCCCCGTGGGGGAGGAAACACCATATATTTT. As protein: CASSLPRGGGNTIYF.

This clone was found once. The rearrangement joins TRBV19 to TRBJ2-7, with 7 positions matching TRBD2. Germline trimming cut 3 bases from V and 3 bases from J; bases unmatched to any gene: 5. This CDR3 has 14 amino acids. CDR1 LNHDA and CDR2 SQIVND come from the germline V gene (reference sequence). CDR3: CASSIGGRSYEQYF. CDR3 sequence (DNA): TGTGCCAGTAGTATCGGGGGGAGAAGCTACGAGCAGTACTTC.